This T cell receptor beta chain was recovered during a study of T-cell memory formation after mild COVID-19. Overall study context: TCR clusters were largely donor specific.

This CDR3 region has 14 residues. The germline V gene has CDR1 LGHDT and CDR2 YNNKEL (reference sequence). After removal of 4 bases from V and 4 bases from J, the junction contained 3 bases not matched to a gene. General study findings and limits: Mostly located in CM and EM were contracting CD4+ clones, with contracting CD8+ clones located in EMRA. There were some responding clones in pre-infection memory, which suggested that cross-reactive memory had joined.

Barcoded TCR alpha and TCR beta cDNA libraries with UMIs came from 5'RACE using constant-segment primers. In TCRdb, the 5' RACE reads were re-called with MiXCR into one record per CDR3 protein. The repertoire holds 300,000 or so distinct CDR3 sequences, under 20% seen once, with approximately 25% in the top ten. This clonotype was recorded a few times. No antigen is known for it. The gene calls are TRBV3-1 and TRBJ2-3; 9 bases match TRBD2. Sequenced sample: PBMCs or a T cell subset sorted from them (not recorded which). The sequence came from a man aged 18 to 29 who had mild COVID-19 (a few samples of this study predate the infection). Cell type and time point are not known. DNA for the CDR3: TGTGCCAGCAGCCTAGCGGGGGACGCAGATACGCAGTATTTT. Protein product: CASSLAGDADTQYF.